This TCR beta chain was recorded in a study of somatic mutations in cytotoxic T cells in rheumatoid arthritis. Study-level results: No age-related increase in CD8+ clonality was seen in healthy controls, but one was seen in rheumatoid arthritis patients.

Sequenced by immunoSEQ multiplex PCR; TCRdb stores in-frame clones only, minus some. Of 10,000 to 15,000 clones listed, more than 65% are singletons. This CDR3 is built from 13 residues. The germline V and J ends were trimmed by 9 bases and 2 bases, with 13 bases remaining between them. CDR1 MGHRA and CDR2 YSYEKL come from the germline V gene. Positive magnetic bead selection was used to isolate CD4+ and CD8+ cells; purity was checked by flow cytometry. Points on this clone: Its antigen is as yet unknown.

The sample taken for sequencing was CD8+ T cells sorted from blood. This sequence originates from an adult with rheumatoid arthritis. V is TRBV4-1 and J is TRBJ1-1, with a possible D match to TRBD1 (6 bases). Here the CDR3 reads CASGWTVNTEAFF. CDR3 coding DNA: TGCGCCAGTGGTTGGACAGTAAACACTGAAGCTTTCTTT.